The present T cell receptor beta chain was sequenced within a study of lymphopenia after photon versus proton radiotherapy. Regarding the study as a whole: Authors raise, but do not show, better survival with proton therapy. Post-nadir TCR diversity decline inversely tracked overall survival among those who died. Post-nadir diversity loss with photons came from oligoclonal expansion, particularly CD8+ Temra cells. Proton therapy kept repertoires fairly stable, unlike photons, which gained effector/memory cells.

Trimming took off 0 bases at V and 8 bases at J, with 16 bases between the two ends. The germline gives CDR1 SGHDN, CDR2 FVKESK. CDR3 size: 16 residues. Comments on this clone: No antigen is known for it.

Assay used: immunoSEQ multiplex PCR; TCRdb lists only in-frame clones, some missing. The table has 55,000 to 70,000 clones, over 70% seen once. The chain joins TRBV14 to TRBJ1-4, with unresolved D. The source is an elderly man with esophageal cancer. The sample consisted of peripheral blood, taken from a patient treated with proton-based radiotherapy. CDR3: CASSQDVREGGEKLFF. The CDR3 DNA reads as TGTGCCAGCAGCCAAGATGTCCGGGAGGGAGGCGAAAAACTGTTTTTT.